The clone carrying this T cell receptor (beta chain) was counted between two and nine times. The antigen remains unidentified. The entry originates in a study of T cell responses to AZD1222 COVID-19 vaccine. Study results and limitations: Nearly half of the spike-specific TCRs reportedly recognize variant regions that carry no mutations. Spike-specific TCR breadth rose after two AZD1222 doses, and depth rose as well. It was only six AZD1222 recipients who were seropositive at baseline.

Sequenced by immunoSEQ multiplex PCR; TCRdb stores in-frame clones only, minus some. The profile shows more than 110,000 clones, more than 85% of them singletons. In germline, CDR1 is WNHNN, CDR2 SYGVQD (reference sequence). Trimming removed 5 bases at V and 12 bases at J, with 26 bases between. This CDR3 is built from 17 residues. This chain links TRBV10-1 with TRBJ2-6; D remains ambiguous. The TCR comes from an adult in good health. This specimen was peripheral blood, taken on day 0 of AZD1222 vaccination. Here the CDR3 DNA reads TGCGCCAGCAGTACACATCCAAGATCGCACAAAGTCGGCGTCCTGACTTTC. It encodes CASSTHPRSHKVGVLTF.